This TCR beta chain was sequenced in a study of blood T cell repertoires in COVID-19. Across the study: In each case, the material was cDNA or gDNA derived from T cells, B-cell-depleted T cells, or PBMCs.

The ends were cut back, 5 bases at V and 0 bases at J, with 14 bases in the middle. The CDR3 contains 16 residues. Germline V gene data show CDR1 as SGHVS and CDR2 as FQNEAQ. TCRdb's copy holds only in-frame clones and misses some; the assay was immunoSEQ multiplex PCR. This sample yields 25,000 to 35,000 clones, of which more than 60% are seen a single time; 6% to 8% belongs to the top ten. The source material was peripheral blood. This clonotype was obtained from a woman in her seventies with active or convalescent COVID-19. The chain couples TRBV7-8 to TRBJ1-3; D call uncertain. CDR3 amino acids: CASSNLVGSSGNTIYF. CDR3 DNA sequence: TGTGCCAGCAGCAACCTGGTGGGGAGCTCTGGAAACACCATATATTTT.